In its sample, the clone carrying this T cell receptor (beta chain) was seen a few times. Its specificity is unknown. Patients had resection in Japan or China between about 2013 and 2017. Two lung cancer pathologists independently confirmed each histologic diagnosis. Sequencing used immunoSEQ multiplex PCR; TCRdb keeps in-frame clones, though not all of them. The sample consists of fewer than 8,000 clones, roughly 84% of them appearing once. This record comes from a study of immune evolution from preneoplasia to lung adenocarcinoma. Background on the study: HLA loss of heterozygosity: approximately 7.5% AIS, about 15% MIA, over 30% ADC, none AAH.

With 1 base removed from V and 0 bases from J, the gap between germline ends came to 11 bases. The CDR3 extends over 16 amino acids. CDR1 is SGHDT, CDR2 YYEEEE, per germline. Study-wide findings and caveats: T cell clonality was higher in KRAS-mutant than EGFR-mutant or wild-type nodules.

The clonotype was recovered from a person between 70 and 80 years old with lung adenocarcinoma. This chain uses TRBV5-6 with TRBJ1-5; D possibly corresponds to TRBD1 (5 bases). The sequencing input was FFPE minimally invasive lung adenocarcinoma tissue. The CDR3 DNA follows: TGTGCCAGCAGCTTGAGAGGGGTTGATAGCAATCAGCCCCAGCATTTT. It yields the protein CASSLRGVDSNQPQHF.